Listed below are T cell receptor beta chains from one sample, sequenced in a study of shared clonotypes between healthy human individuals. The table came from immunoSEQ multiplex PCR; TCRdb's copy has only in-frame clones and leaves some out. The repertoire includes about 680,000 clones, 92% of them detected once, and 24% sits in the top ten. The material sequenced was naive CD8+ T cells sorted from blood. All receptors derive from a man in his thirties or forties in good health. CDR3s include the opening cysteine and the closing phenylalanine or tryptophan. The D gene is left open where the match is weak. Rows give clone size only sometimes, using once, few, many, or a class for an expanded clone.

.	TRBV9	.	CASSEGLLNSPLHF
TRBD1	TRBV6-6	.	CASSYGTDRGPYEQYF
.	TRBV6-5	.	CASSPRWGEVRQYF
.	TRBV27	.	CASSLYPGVGNEQFF
.	TRBV5-6	.	CASSSRTQAVGNQPQHF
TRBD2	TRBV6-5	.	CAISGTSGNSYEQYF
.	TRBV27	.	CASSLLGGTMNTEAFF
.	TRBV5-1	once	CASSLRAPQTTEAFF
TRBD2	TRBV5-1	.	CASRDGTTLYEQYF
.	TRBV6-5	.	CASSYSILAKNIQYF
TRBD1	TRBV6-4	.	CASSVIQGSVDEQFF
.	TRBV5-1	.	CASSSWRDTSYEQYF
TRBD2	TRBV7-6	once	CASSFRTGTGAGEQYF